Listed below are T cell receptor beta chains from one sample, sequenced in a study of blood T cell repertoires in COVID-19. Clones were read by immunoSEQ multiplex PCR, and TCRdb kept only the in-frame ones, dropping some. The table records about 160,000 clones, 80% to 90% of them present only once. The sample was peripheral blood. These receptors all stem from a man between 65 and 85 years old with acute or convalescent COVID-19. CDR3s include the opening cysteine and the closing phenylalanine or tryptophan. The order of the fields is V gene, J gene, D gene, clone size, CDR3 protein, CDR3 DNA. The D gene is left open where the match is weak. Clone sizes are given selectively: once, few, many, or a class where the clone is expanded.

>TRBV7-8|TRBJ1-1|TRBD1|NA
CASSFSDRVAEAFF
TGTGCCAGCAGCTTCTCTGACAGGGTAGCTGAAGCTTTCTTT
>TRBV19|TRBJ2-1|TRBD2|NA
CASSIVRTSGNEQFF
TGTGCCAGTAGTATAGTTCGGACTAGCGGGAATGAGCAGTTCTTC
>TRBV30|TRBJ2-7|TRBD1|NA
CAWRRPPGTGAYEQYF
TGTGCCTGGAGGAGGCCCCCCGGGACAGGAGCCTACGAGCAGTACTTC
>TRBV6-4|TRBJ2-2|TRBD1|NA
CASRGQQTGELFF
TGTGCCAGCCGGGGACAGCAGACCGGGGAGCTGTTTTTT
>TRBV6-5|TRBJ2-1|TRBD2|NA
CASSYRLAGLAEQFF
TGTGCCAGCAGTTACAGACTAGCGGGACTGGCTGAGCAGTTCTTC
>TRBV9|TRBJ2-7|NA|NA
CASSVEEGTYEQYF
TGTGCCAGCAGCGTAGAGGAGGGGACCTACGAGCAGTACTTC
>TRBV14|TRBJ2-5|NA|NA
CASSQSGRGTQYF
TGTGCCAGCAGCCAGAGTGGGAGAGGGACCCAGTACTTC
>TRBV5-1|TRBJ2-1|TRBD2|once
CASSFTSGSGIEQFF
TGCGCCAGCAGCTTCACTAGCGGGAGTGGAATTGAGCAGTTCTTC
>TRBV5-1|TRBJ1-2|TRBD1|once
CASSFLQGTAGYGYTF
TGCGCCAGCAGCTTCCTACAGGGGACTGCGGGCTATGGCTACACCTTC
>TRBV2|TRBJ1-1|TRBD1|NA
CASSPDRGQEAFF
TGTGCCAGCAGTCCCGACAGGGGGCAGGAAGCTTTCTTT
>TRBV4-1|TRBJ2-1|NA|NA
CASSLTGSSYNEQFF
TGCGCCAGCAGCCTCACCGGGAGCTCCTACAATGAGCAGTTCTTC
>TRBV6-5|TRBJ1-5|NA|NA
CACWGVSNQPQHF
TGTGCCTGCTGGGGGGTGAGCAATCAGCCCCAGCATTTT
>TRBV7-2|TRBJ1-5|TRBD1|NA
CASQITGGYQPQHF
TGTGCCAGCCAAATTACAGGGGGCTATCAGCCCCAGCATTTT
>TRBV6-2/TRBV6-3|TRBJ1-1|TRBD1|NA
CASSYSSGTGVNTEAFF
TGTGCCAGCAGTTACTCTTCCGGGACAGGGGTGAACACTGAAGCTTTCTTT
>TRBV27|TRBJ2-3|NA|once
CASSPLAFVDTQYF
TGTGCCAGCAGCCCCCTGGCATTTGTAGATACGCAGTATTTT
>TRBV3-1/TRBV3-2|TRBJ2-5|NA|few
CASSEIGETQYF
TGTGCCAGCAGCGAAATCGGAGAGACCCAGTACTTC
>TRBV4-1|TRBJ2-7|NA|NA
CASSQDLGHSYEQYF
TGCGCCAGCAGCCAAGATCTGGGGCATTCCTACGAGCAGTACTTC
>TRBV19|TRBJ2-1|TRBD2|NA
CASSRGTNYNEQFF
TGTGCCAGTAGTCGGGGGACTAATTACAATGAGCAGTTCTTC
>TRBV5-8|TRBJ2-7|TRBD2|NA
CASSRGLAAHSYEQYF
TGTGCCAGCAGCAGGGGACTAGCGGCTCACTCCTACGAGCAGTACTTC
>TRBV7-2|TRBJ1-2|NA|NA
CASSLASQGQGYTF
TGTGCCAGCAGCTTAGCGTCCCAGGGCCAAGGCTACACCTTC
>TRBV19|TRBJ2-5|TRBD1|NA
CASSQGQGRKVETQYF
TGTGCCAGTAGTCAGGGACAGGGAAGGAAGGTCGAGACCCAGTACTTC